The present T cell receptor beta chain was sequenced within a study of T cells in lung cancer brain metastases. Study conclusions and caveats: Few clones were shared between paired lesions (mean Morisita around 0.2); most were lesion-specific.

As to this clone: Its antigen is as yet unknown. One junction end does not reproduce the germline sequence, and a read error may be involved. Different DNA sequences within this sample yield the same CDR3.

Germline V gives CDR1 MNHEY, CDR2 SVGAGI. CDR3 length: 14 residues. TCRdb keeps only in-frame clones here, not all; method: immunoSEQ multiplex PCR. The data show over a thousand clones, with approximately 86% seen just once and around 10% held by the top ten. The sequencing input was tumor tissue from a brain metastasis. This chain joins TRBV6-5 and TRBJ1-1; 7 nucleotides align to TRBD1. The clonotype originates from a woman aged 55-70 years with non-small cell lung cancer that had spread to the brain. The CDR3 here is CASSQDRHVTEAFF. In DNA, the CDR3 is TGCGCCAGCAGCCAGGACAGGCATGTTACTGAAGCTTTCTTT.